This TCR beta chain was recovered during a study of cytomegalovirus exposure and HLA in healthy donors. Study-wide results and caveats: Later analysis identified about 17,000 TCR beta sequences associated with HLA alleles, using a false discovery rate threshold of 0.05.

Concerning this clone itself: What it binds is unknown.

The CDR3 contains 15 residues. Trimming removed 2 bases at V and 4 bases at J, with 11 bases between. CDR1 is MDHEN, CDR2 SYDVKM, per germline. Primers included in the PCR were 60 Vbeta and 13 Jbeta primers. As processed by the authors: As a later analysis found, there were 80 million to 90 million unique TCR beta chains, of which roughly 11 million were shared. The data were produced by immunoSEQ multiplex PCR, yet TCRdb's version contains in-frame clones alone and is incomplete. From that table come the V and J calls and clone size; the DNA was used to work out D and trimming. This table holds under 150,000 clones, around three quarters found once.

This receptor was taken from a man aged 30 to 45 in good health and CMV-seronegative. The sample consisted of PBMCs. V usage is TRBV28 and J usage is TRBJ2-2; possibly TRBD2 for D (5 bases). The CDR3 DNA reads as TGTGCCAGCAGTTTAGAGAGGGCGGGCACCGGGGAGCTGTTTTTT. This sequence encodes CASSLERAGTGELFF.